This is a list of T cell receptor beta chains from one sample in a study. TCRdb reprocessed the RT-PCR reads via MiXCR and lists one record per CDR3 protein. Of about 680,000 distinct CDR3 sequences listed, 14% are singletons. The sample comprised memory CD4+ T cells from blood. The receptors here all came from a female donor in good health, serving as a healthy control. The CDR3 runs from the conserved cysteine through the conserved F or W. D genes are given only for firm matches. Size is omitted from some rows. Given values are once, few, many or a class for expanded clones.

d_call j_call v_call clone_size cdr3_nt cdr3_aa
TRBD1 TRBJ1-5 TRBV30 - TGTGCCTGGACTGAAGGGGGCTGGAATCAGCCCCAGCATTTT CAWTEGGWNQPQHF
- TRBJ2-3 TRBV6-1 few TGTGCCAGCAGTCCGGGGGCAGTCCGCACAGATACGCAGTATTTT CASSPGAVRTDTQYF
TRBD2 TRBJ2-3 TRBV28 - TGTGCCAGCAGTTCATCGACTAGCGGGAGAGTAATGGGTGATACGCAGTATTTT CASSSSTSGRVMGDTQYF
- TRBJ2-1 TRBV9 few TGTGCCAGCAGCGCCCGGACCTCGATCCTCGCCCAGGGCCCTGTTATTAATGAGCAGTTCTTC CASSARTSILAQGPVINEQFF
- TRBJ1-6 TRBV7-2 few TGTGCCAGCAGCTGGAGGAAACTGAATTCACCCCTCCACTTT CASSWRKLNSPLHF
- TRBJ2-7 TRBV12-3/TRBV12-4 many TGTGCCAGCAGTTCCCTTACTCGGGGGCAGTACTTC CASSSLTRGQYF
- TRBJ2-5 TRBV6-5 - TGTGCCAGCAGTTACACTCAGGGGAACCAAGAGACCCAGTACTTC CASSYTQGNQETQYF
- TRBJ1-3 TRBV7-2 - TGTGCCAGCAGCTTAGTAGTGCGAAACTCTGGAAACACCATATATTTT CASSLVVRNSGNTIYF
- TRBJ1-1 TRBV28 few TGTGCCAGCACCCCCGATTGGAACACTGAAGCTTTCTTT CASTPDWNTEAFF
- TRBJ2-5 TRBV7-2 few TGTGCCAGCCGGGGGAAACAGTACCAAGAGACCCAGTACTTC CASRGKQYQETQYF
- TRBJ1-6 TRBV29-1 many TGCAGCGTACTCCTTGACAGCAATAACGGTTCACCCCTCCACTTT CSVLLDSNNGSPLHF
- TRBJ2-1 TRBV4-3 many TGCGCCAGCAGCCAAGATGCCCGGGGGGGGACAGGGCCCTACAATGAGCAGTTCTTC CASSQDARGGTGPYNEQFF
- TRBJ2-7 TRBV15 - TGTGCCACCAGCAGAGACAGGGTAATCAACTACGAGCAGTACTTC CATSRDRVINYEQYF
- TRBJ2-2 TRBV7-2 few TGTGCCAGCAGCTTAGCGTTGAGTCGGGGGCGGGAGCTGTTTTTT CASSLALSRGRELFF
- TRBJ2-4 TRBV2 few TGTGCCAGCACCATCACCGGTATGGAAAACATTCAGTACTTC CASTITGMENIQYF
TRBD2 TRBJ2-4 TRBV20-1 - TGCAGTGCTGGTGGACTAGGAAAAAACATTCAGTACTTC CSAGGLGKNIQYF